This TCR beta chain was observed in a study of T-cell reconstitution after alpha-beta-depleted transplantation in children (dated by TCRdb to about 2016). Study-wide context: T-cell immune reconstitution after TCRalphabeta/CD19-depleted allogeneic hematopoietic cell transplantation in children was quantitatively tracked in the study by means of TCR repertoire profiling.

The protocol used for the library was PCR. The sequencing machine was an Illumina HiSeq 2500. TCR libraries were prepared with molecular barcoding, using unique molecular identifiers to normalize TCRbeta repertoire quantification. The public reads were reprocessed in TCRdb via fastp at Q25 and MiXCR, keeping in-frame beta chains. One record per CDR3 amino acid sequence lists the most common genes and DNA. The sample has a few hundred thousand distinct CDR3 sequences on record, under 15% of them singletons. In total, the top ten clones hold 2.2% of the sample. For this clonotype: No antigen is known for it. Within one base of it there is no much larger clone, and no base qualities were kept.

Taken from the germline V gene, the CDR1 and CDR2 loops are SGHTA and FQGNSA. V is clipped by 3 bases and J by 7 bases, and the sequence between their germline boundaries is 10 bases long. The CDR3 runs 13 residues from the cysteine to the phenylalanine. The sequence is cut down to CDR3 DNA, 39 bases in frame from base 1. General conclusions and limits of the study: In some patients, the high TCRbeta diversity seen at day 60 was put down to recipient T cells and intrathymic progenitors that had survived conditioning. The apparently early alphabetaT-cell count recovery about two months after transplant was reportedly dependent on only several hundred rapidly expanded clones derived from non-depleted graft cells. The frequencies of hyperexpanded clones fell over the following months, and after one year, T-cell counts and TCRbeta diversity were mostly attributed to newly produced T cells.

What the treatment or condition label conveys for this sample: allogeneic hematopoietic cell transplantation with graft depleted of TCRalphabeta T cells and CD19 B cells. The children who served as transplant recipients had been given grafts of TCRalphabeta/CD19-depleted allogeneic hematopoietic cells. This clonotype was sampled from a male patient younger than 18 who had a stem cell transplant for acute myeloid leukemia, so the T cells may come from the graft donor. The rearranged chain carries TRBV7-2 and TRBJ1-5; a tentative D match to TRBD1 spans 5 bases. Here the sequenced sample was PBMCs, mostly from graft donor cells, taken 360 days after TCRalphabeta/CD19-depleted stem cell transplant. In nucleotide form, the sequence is TGTGCCAGCAGCTTCGGGCAGGGCCAGCCCCAGCATTTT. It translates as CASSFGQGQPQHF.